The T cell receptor (beta chain) described here comes from a study of Ad26.COV2.S vaccination and SARS-CoV-2 variants. Study as a whole: Administration of Ad26.COV2.S was intramuscular, either once or twice 56 days apart. Study-wide findings and caveats: The study found higher spike-specific TCR breadth in vaccine than placebo recipients. The TCR breadth and depth analyses may have produced an underestimate of total T cell responses.

Treatment in this sample: some 20 received Ad26.COV2.S at low or high dose, single or two shots; 5 received placebo; per-sample allocation not given. The samples date from day 63 after the first vaccine or placebo injection. On this clone: Antigen unknown.

TCRdb keeps only in-frame clones here, not all; method: immunoSEQ multiplex PCR. The table lists 500,000 or so clones, about 83% of them singletons, with 9.5% to 15% in the top ten. The sample was peripheral blood, taken in a trial of Ad26.COV2.S vaccine versus placebo. The sequence was obtained from a person between 18 and 60 years old who received the Ad26.COV2.S COVID-19 vaccine or a placebo.

CDR3 DNA sequence: TGCGCCAGCAGCCAACTTTTTCAGGGGGGTAATGAAAAACTGTTTTTT. It encodes CASSQLFQGGNEKLFF. This chain joins TRBV4-3 and TRBJ1-4; 7 bases agree with TRBD1. In germline, CDR1 is LGHNA, CDR2 YSLEER. CDR3 size: 16 residues. Unmatched junction bases numbered 7, after V lost 2 bases and J lost 4 bases.